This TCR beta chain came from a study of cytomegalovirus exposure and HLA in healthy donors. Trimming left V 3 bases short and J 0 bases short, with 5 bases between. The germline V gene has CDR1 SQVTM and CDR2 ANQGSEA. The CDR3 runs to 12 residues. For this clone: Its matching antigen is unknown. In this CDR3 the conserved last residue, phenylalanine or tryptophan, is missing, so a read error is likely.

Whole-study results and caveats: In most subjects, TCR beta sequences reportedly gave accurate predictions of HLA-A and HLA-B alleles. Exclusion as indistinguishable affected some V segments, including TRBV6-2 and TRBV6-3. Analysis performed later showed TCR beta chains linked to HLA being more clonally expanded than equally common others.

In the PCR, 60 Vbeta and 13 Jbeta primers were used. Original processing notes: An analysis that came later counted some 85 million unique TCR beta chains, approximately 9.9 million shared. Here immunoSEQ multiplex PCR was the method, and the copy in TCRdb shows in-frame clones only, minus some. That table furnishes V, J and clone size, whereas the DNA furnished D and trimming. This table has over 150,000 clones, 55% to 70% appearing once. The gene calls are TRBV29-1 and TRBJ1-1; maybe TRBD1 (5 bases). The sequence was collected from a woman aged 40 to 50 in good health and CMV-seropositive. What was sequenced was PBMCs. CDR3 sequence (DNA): TGCAGCGTTGACAGGGTGAACACTGAAGCTTTCCTT. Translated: CSVDRVNTEAFL.